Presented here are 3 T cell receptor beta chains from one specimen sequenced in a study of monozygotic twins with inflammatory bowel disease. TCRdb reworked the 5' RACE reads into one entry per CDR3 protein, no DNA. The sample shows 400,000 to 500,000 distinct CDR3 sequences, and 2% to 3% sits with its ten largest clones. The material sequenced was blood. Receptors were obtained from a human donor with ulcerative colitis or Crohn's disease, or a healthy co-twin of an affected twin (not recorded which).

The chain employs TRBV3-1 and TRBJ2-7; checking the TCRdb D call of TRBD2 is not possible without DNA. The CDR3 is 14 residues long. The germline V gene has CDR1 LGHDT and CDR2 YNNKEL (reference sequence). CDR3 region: CASSLLAGGYEQYF.

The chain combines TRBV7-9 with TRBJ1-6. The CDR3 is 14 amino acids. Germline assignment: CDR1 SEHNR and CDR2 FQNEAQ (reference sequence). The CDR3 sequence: CASSLAPNNSPLHF.

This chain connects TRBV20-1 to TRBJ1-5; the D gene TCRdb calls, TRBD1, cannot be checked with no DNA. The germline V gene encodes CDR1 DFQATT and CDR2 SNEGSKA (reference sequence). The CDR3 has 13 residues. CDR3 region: CSAMGQGFQPQHF.